This entry lists 24 T cell receptor beta chains sequenced from one sample in a study of blood T cell repertoires in COVID-19. Data came from immunoSEQ multiplex PCR; TCRdb stores just in-frame clones and leaves some out. Seen here are around 210,000 clones, approximately 85% observed once, and the top ten hold approximately 5%. The sequenced sample consisted of peripheral blood. These receptors originate from a man aged 50 to 60 with COVID-19, enrolled during active disease.

The chain combines TRBV5-1 with TRBJ2-2; TRBD2 aligns across 9 bases. CDR3 length: 16 residues. Germline V lookup: CDR1 SGHRS, CDR2 YFSETQ. V lost 1 base and J lost 2; bases outside the gene matches: 3. The CDR3 DNA is TGCGCCAGCAGCTTGAGCGGGGGGATAAACACCGGGGAGCTGTTTTTT. Its protein product is CASSLSGGINTGELFF. Full variable domain (outside the CDR3, taken from reference TRBV5-1 and TRBJ2-2): KAGVTQTPRYLIKTRGQQVTLSCSPISGHRSVSWYQQTPGQGLQFLFEYFSETQRNKGNFPGRFSGRQFSNSRSEMNVSTLELGDSALYLCASSLSGGINTGELFFGEGSRLTVL.

The chain has TRBV10-3 and TRBJ1-2; possible D gene TRBD1, 6 bases. CDR3 length: 15 residues. The V gene lost 3 bases and the J gene lost 0 bases, with 11 bases spanning the gap. Germline lookup yields CDR1 ENHRY and CDR2 SYGVKD. The chain's CDR3 is CAISESRTANYGYTF. CDR3 sequence (DNA): TGTGCCATCAGTGAAAGTAGGACAGCTAACTATGGCTACACCTTC.

The chain uses TRBV28 and TRBJ2-3; 9 bases map to TRBD2. The CDR3 consists of 16 residues. The germline V gene has CDR1 MDHEN and CDR2 SYDVKM. V was pared by 6 bases and J by 6 bases, with 13 bases of the junction left unmatched. The CDR3: CASRRTSVHEADTQYF. The CDR3 bases are TGTGCCAGCAGAAGGACTAGCGTTCACGAAGCGGATACGCAGTATTTT.

The CDR3 protein is CASSEDRGWDTEAFF. The CDR3 region has the DNA TGTGCCAGCAGTGAGGACAGGGGTTGGGACACTGAAGCTTTCTTT. The chain recombines TRBV2 with TRBJ1-1; 9 nucleotides line up with TRBD1. In germline, CDR1 is SNHLY, CDR2 FYNNEI. The CDR3 extends over 15 amino acids. The V segment lost 3 bases and the J segment 3 bases; nucleotides outside the gene matches: 5.

This clone has only one observation. The rearrangement uses TRBV3-1 (or the pseudogene TRBV3-2) and TRBJ2-7; 8 nucleotides match TRBD2. Germline lookup yields CDR1 LGHDT and CDR2 YNNKEL (reference sequence). The CDR3 length is 14 residues. V trimming: 6 bases; J trimming: 2 bases; junction bases outside the gene matches: 6. CDR3 in DNA: TGTGCCAGCAGAAACCTAGCGGGCCCCTACGAGCAGTACTTC. Translating gives CASRNLAGPYEQYF.

The chain links TRBV30 to TRBJ1-2; D gene ambiguous. Trimming cost V 0 bases and J 1 base, with 6 bases left between them. Germline lookup yields CDR1 GTSNPN and CDR2 SVGIG (reference sequence). CDR3 length equals 13 residues. The CDR3 DNA is TGTGCCTGGAGTGTAAACAGTAACTATGGCTACACCTTC. Residues: CAWSVNSNYGYTF.

The V call is TRBV7-9, the J call TRBJ2-7; D is uncertain. V was trimmed by 3 bases and J by 5 bases, leaving 17 bases between them. Germline CDR1 is SEHNR and CDR2 is FQNEAQ (reference sequence). The CDR3 is 15 residues long. The CDR3 bases are TGTGCCAGCAGCTTCCTCGGTCCCTCCCGCGACGAGCAGTACTTC. Residues: CASSFLGPSRDEQYF.

The chain couples TRBV6-2 or TRBV6-3 to TRBJ1-4; 8 positions agree with TRBD1. The germline V gene has CDR1 MNHEY and CDR2 SVGEGT. Trimming at V came to 5 bases and at J to 4 bases, leaving 6 bases not matched to a gene. This CDR3 spans 15 amino acids. CDR3 nucleotide sequence: TGTGCCAGCAGTGTCCGGACAGGGTATAATGAAAAACTGTTTTTT. Translation: CASSVRTGYNEKLFF.

This rearrangement joins TRBV5-1 to TRBJ2-2; 7 bases fit TRBD2. This CDR3 is 15 amino acids long. Germline V gene lookup returns CDR1 SGHRS and CDR2 YFSETQ. J gave up 6 bases and V 2 bases, and 7 bases lay outside the gene matches. CDR3 DNA: TGCGCCAGCAGCTTATCCGGACTAGGTTCCGGGGAGCTGTTTTTT. Amino acids: CASSLSGLGSGELFF.

This chain uses TRBV30 with TRBJ1-3; D may be TRBD1 (6 bases). The germline V gene has CDR1 GTSNPN and CDR2 SVGIG (reference sequence). The CDR3 totals 13 residues. The V gene lost 1 base and the J gene lost 6 bases, with 10 bases spanning the gap. In DNA, the CDR3 is TGTGCCTGGAGTGCGGGACAAGAAAACACCATATATTTT. Encoded protein: CAWSAGQENTIYF.

This clone was counted a single time. This chain joins TRBV5-4 and TRBJ2-5; 12 positions agree with TRBD2. Germline V lookup: CDR1 SGHNT, CDR2 YYREEE (reference sequence). V gave up 4 bases and J gave up 3 bases; unmatched junction bases: 4. The CDR3 is made up of 15 amino acids. The CDR3 DNA reads TGTGCCAGCAGCACCAGACTAGCGGGGGAAGAGACCCAGTACTTC. Protein: CASSTRLAGEETQYF.

V usage is TRBV3-1 (or the pseudogene TRBV3-2) and J usage is TRBJ2-7; 10 bases line up with TRBD2. The length of the CDR3 is 15 residues. V trimming: 2 bases; J trimming: 6 bases; junction bases outside the gene matches: 7. Germline V gives CDR1 LGHDT, CDR2 YNNKEL (reference sequence). The DNA of the CDR3 is TGTGCCAGCAGCCAAAGCGGGGGGGCCTCAACCGAGCAGTACTTC. It specifies CASSQSGGASTEQYF.

The chain couples TRBV19 to TRBJ1-5, with D tentatively TRBD1 (6 bases). The germline V and J ends were trimmed by 6 bases and 2 bases, with 23 bases remaining between them. CDR1 and CDR2 (germline): LNHDA, SQIVND (reference sequence). This CDR3 region has 18 residues. The CDR3 is CASRGGRGALLRNQPQHF. CDR3 nucleotide sequence: TGTGCCAGTAGAGGGGGACGGGGAGCCCTTTTACGCAATCAGCCCCAGCATTTT.

A word on this clone: Other nucleotide sequences from this sample produce the same CDR3. V is TRBV20-1 and J is TRBJ2-7, with unresolved D. V lost 2 bases and J 5 bases, leaving 7 bases between the germline ends. The CDR3 has 11 residues. Germline V gives CDR1 DFQATT, CDR2 SNEGSKA (reference sequence). The CDR3 loop is CSARSGHEQYF. CDR3 nucleotide sequence: TGCAGTGCTAGATCTGGCCACGAGCAGTACTTC.

The V call is TRBV10-1, the J call TRBJ1-5, with D possibly matching TRBD1 (6 bases). The CDR3 is 16 residues long. The V and J ends lost 0 bases and 6 bases respectively, with 15 bases between them. Germline CDR1 reads WNHNN; CDR2 reads SYGVQD (reference sequence). This CDR3 reads CASSESTGGAVQPQHF. CDR3 DNA: TGCGCCAGCAGTGAGTCGACTGGGGGGGCCGTTCAGCCCCAGCATTTT.

The chain combines TRBV4-1 with TRBJ2-7, with 10 bases that match TRBD1. The CDR3 has 14 amino acids. Germline lookup yields CDR1 MGHRA and CDR2 YSYEKL. Losses at the gene ends were 3 bases for V and 4 bases for J; bases not matched to a gene: 3. The CDR3 region has the DNA TGCGCCAGCAGCCACCCGGGACAGGGGTACGAGCAGTACTTC. Its translation: CASSHPGQGYEQYF.

V is TRBV5-1 and J is TRBJ2-2; 9 bases map to TRBD1. V shed 4 bases, J shed 7 bases, and the junction held 11 bases outside the gene matches. In germline, CDR1 is SGHRS, CDR2 YFSETQ. This CDR3 has 16 residues. The CDR3 sequence is CASSLTPGQGHGELFF. The CDR3 region has the DNA TGCGCCAGCAGCCTAACGCCGGGACAGGGCCACGGGGAGCTGTTTTTT.

This sequence joins TRBV28 and TRBJ2-7; 10 nucleotides match TRBD1. This CDR3 spans 13 amino acids. Losses at the gene ends were 10 bases for V and 7 bases for J; bases not matched to a gene: 10. CDR1 and CDR2 from the germline V gene are MDHEN and SYDVKM. CDR3 DNA: TGTGCCACCAGAGGGACAGGGGTGGGGGAGCAGTACTTC. Translating gives CATRGTGVGEQYF.

The chain recombines TRBV5-1 with TRBJ2-5; 7 bases fit TRBD1. The trim removed 0 bases at V and 0 bases at J, leaving 11 bases unmatched. The CDR3 extends over 18 amino acids. The germline CDR1 and CDR2 sequences are SGHRS and YFSETQ. The CDR3 protein is CASSLAVTTGLNQETQYF. CDR3 nucleotides: TGCGCCAGCAGCTTGGCGGTTACGACAGGGCTAAACCAAGAGACCCAGTACTTC.

The chain carries TRBV12-3 or TRBV12-4 and TRBJ1-1; no clear D gene. The CDR3 covers 13 residues. The V end lost 2 bases, the J end lost 1 base, and 5 bases lay between the germline ends. CDR3 in DNA: TGTGCCAGCAGTTTACGGTCGAACACTGAAGCTTTCTTT. This codes for CASSLRSNTEAFF.

Notes on this clone: The sample has other DNA sequences that encode this CDR3 too. This sequence joins TRBV18 and TRBJ2-7, with TRBD2 matching 9 bases. Germline-derived CDR1 and CDR2 are KGHSH and LQKENI. This CDR3 is built from 14 residues. V shed 3 bases, J shed 4 bases, and the junction held 4 bases outside the gene matches. The CDR3 bases are TGTGCCAGCTCACCCCCGGGACTAGCATACGAGCAGTACTTC. This translates into CASSPPGLAYEQYF.

The CDR3 coding sequence is TGTGCCAGCAGTGAAGGGGGCTACGCTGAAGCTTTCTTT. This gives the protein CASSEGGYAEAFF. The V call is TRBV6-1, the J call TRBJ1-1; tentatively, D is TRBD1 (5 bases). The V and J ends lost 1 base and 6 bases respectively, with 9 bases between them. Germline values: CDR1 MNHNS, CDR2 SASEGT. The length of the CDR3 is 13 residues.

V is TRBV3-1 (or the pseudogene TRBV3-2) and J is TRBJ2-3, with 11 bases identical to TRBD2. Germline-derived CDR1 and CDR2 are LGHDT and YNNKEL (reference sequence). V was clipped by 1 base and J by 7 bases; unmatched bases: 7. The CDR3 runs to 16 residues. CDR3 nucleotide sequence: TGTGCCAGCAGCCAAGGAGGGCTAGCGGGGGGCAATACGCAGTATTTT. Translating it yields CASSQGGLAGGNTQYF.

This chain joins TRBV13 and TRBJ2-3; 7 bases line up with TRBD2. This CDR3 spans 17 amino acids. Trimming cost V 5 bases and J 0 bases; bases outside gene matches: 11. CDR1 and CDR2 (germline): PRHDT, FYEKMQ (reference sequence). The CDR3 DNA reads as TGTGCCAGCAGCCCTCACCCAGGTAGCGGGAGCACAGATACGCAGTATTTT. Translating gives CASSPHPGSGSTDTQYF.